The present entry profiles one T cell receptor beta chain with its context. Its antigen is currently not known. Per-base qualities were not stored, and no clone one base away is much larger. Between the V and J ends, shortened by 4 bases and 1 base respectively, the junction contains 8 bases. CDR1 and CDR2, looked up from the germline V gene, are KGHDR and SFDVKD. The CDR3 runs 14 amino acids, cysteine and phenylalanine included. Of all the DNA, just the CDR3 is kept, 42 bases in frame from base 1. TCR beta VDJ combination and CDR3 sequence profiling used genomic DNA as the template. TCR repertoire sequencing was run on an Illumina HiSeq 2000. Per the authors' processing: Repertoires were assessed using TRBV/TRBJ rearrangement plots, CDR3 size and DJ length profiles, and Simpson's diversity index. The most abundant DNA sequence in the deep sequencing data was defined as the immunodominant clone. CDR3 amino acid sequences were checked for sharing between subjects and were compared against published repertoires and the VDJdb database. Using fastp trimming at Q25 and MiXCR clonotype assembly, TCRdb reanalyzed the public sequencing data and kept in-frame beta chains. When rows share a CDR3 protein, they turn into one entry using the most common DNA and genes. TCRdb's processing, not the authors' own work, is the source of the V and J calls. The sample table shows approximately 200,000 distinct CDR3 sequences, and about 53% are seen once. The top ten hold approximately 16% of the sample.

The sample originates from a study of CD8+CD57+ T cells in acquired aplastic anemia (dated by TCRdb to 2017 to 2018). A note on the overall study: DNA extracted from sorted CD4+ and CD8+ cells had a mean of roughly 3.4 ug, with a range of roughly 0.17 to 30 ug. For healthy donor samples, the average read count was roughly 9.9 million for CD4+ cells and approximately 11 million for CD8+ cells. Overall results and qualifications from the work: Although around 30 CD8+ CDR3 sequences were shared by patients and controls, these sequences appeared highly expressed in patients and within the immunodominant clones of patients. No significant difference in CD8+ Simpson's diversity was found between patients and healthy controls (P=0.060).

In this study, sorted CD4+ and CD8+ T cells from the blood of healthy subjects and of severe aplastic anemia patients had their TCR repertoires deep-sequenced. Ficoll-Paque density gradient centrifugation was used to isolate peripheral blood mononuclear cells. Before DNA extraction, CD4+ and CD8+ T cells were sorted with FACS or magnetic beads. The specimen sequenced was sorted CD4+, CD8+, or CD8+CD57+ T cells (not recorded which) from PBMCs. This clonotype was obtained from a human donor in good health, serving as a control. Here the chain combines TRBV24-1 and TRBJ2-3; the D gene cannot be resolved reliably. The CDR3 protein: CATSDDAGTDTQYF. Here is the DNA: TGTGCCACCAGTGACGATGCCGGCACAGATACGCAGTATTTT.